Shown below are 9 T cell receptor beta chains from a single sample sequenced in a study of regulatory T cells in long-lasting Graves disease. Time point denoted: newly diagnosed GD, antithyroid drugs for less than 3 months. After RNA was extracted from PBMCs, the TCR library was made from it. Construction of the TCR beta libraries employed iRepertoire HTBI primers in conjunction with Arm-PCR of CDR3 regions. TCRdb used MiXCR to reprocess the multiplex PCR reads, holding one entry per CDR3 protein. Here the sample spans 450,000 to 700,000 distinct CDR3 sequences, 13% being singletons. Another study also made use of these data, one on T cells in Graves' hyperthyroidism and ophthalmopathy.

Sequencing was performed on peripheral blood mononuclear cells (PBMCs), taken at new diagnosis, from a patient treated with antithyroid drugs. The source is a man aged 25 to 40 with Graves disease.

This clonotype was detected only a few times. The chain couples TRBV18 to TRBJ2-3; 7 nucleotides match TRBD1. J gave up 1 base and V 3 bases, and 10 bases lay outside the gene matches. Germline lookup yields CDR1 KGHSH and CDR2 LQKENI. This CDR3 is built from 17 residues. Here the CDR3 reads CASSPEGANHRTDTQYF. The CDR3 region has the DNA TGTGCCAGCTCACCCGAGGGGGCCAACCACCGCACAGATACGCAGTATTTT.

The CDR3 loop is CASSLGSSGSSTQYF. Written as DNA, the CDR3 is TGTGCCAGCAGCTTGGGTTCTAGCGGGTCCTCCACCCAGTACTTC. The chain has TRBV5-6 and TRBJ2-5; 8 nucleotides align to TRBD2. Trimming cost V 0 bases and J 8 bases; bases outside gene matches: 9. The CDR3 is made up of 15 amino acids. In germline, CDR1 is SGHDT, CDR2 YYEEEE.

This clonotype came up a few times. This chain connects TRBV29-1 to TRBJ2-3; 7 nucleotides agree with TRBD2. CDR1 is SQVTM, CDR2 ANQGSEA, per germline. The CDR3 is 13 amino acids. This CDR3 is CSASGASTDTQYF. In DNA form, the CDR3 reads TGCAGTGCAAGCGGGGCAAGCACAGATACGCAGTATTTT.

With respect to this clonotype: A much bigger clone sits one base away, suggesting this may be a read error. The rearrangement joins TRBV20-1 to TRBJ2-7, with 12 bases lining up with TRBD2. The germline CDR1 and CDR2 sequences are DFQATT and SNEGSKA (reference sequence). The CDR3 sequence is 15 residues long. The CDR3 sequence is CSARTSGRPTYEQCF. In nucleotides, the CDR3 is TGCAGTGCTAGGACTAGCGGGAGACCAACCTACGAGCAGTGCTTC.

In its sample, this clonotype was seen many times. This chain links TRBV2 with TRBJ1-1; no definite D call. Germline V gives CDR1 SNHLY, CDR2 FYNNEI. V was trimmed by 6 bases and J by 1 base, leaving 9 bases between them. This CDR3 spans 13 amino acids. The CDR3, as DNA: TGTGCCAGCAGCTCCGACGGGAACACTGAAGCTTTCTTT. Amino acid sequence: CASSSDGNTEAFF.

The rearrangement joins TRBV6-5 to TRBJ2-7, with D tentatively TRBD2 (7 bases). V lost 0 bases, J lost 9 bases, and 18 bases lay in between. The germline V gene has CDR1 MNHEY and CDR2 SVGAGI. This CDR3 is 15 amino acids long. CDR3 sequence (DNA): TGTGCCAGCAGTTACTCGCGGGGGCTATTTAGTCGGCAGTACTTC. Translating it yields CASSYSRGLFSRQYF.

In its sample, this clonotype was seen many times. The chain is built from TRBV6-5 and TRBJ2-7; 12 nucleotides agree with TRBD2. V trimming: 2 bases; J trimming: 4 bases; junction bases outside the gene matches: 3. From germline, CDR1 is MNHEY and CDR2 SVGAGI. This CDR3 region has 15 residues. In DNA form, the CDR3 reads TGTGCCAGCAGTTACACGACTAGCGGGAGTTACGAGCAGTACTTC. Residues: CASSYTTSGSYEQYF.

This clonotype was recorded at least ten times. The J gene is TRBJ2-2, the V gene TRBV6-9; no reliable D call. The CDR3 is 13 residues long. Trimming pared 4 bases from V and 5 bases from J, leaving 8 bases between. Germline-derived CDR1 and CDR2 are MNHGY and SVAAGI. In DNA form, the CDR3 reads TGTGCCAGCAGTTTTGCAGAAACCGGGGAGCTGTTTTTT. Its translation is CASSFAETGELFF.

As to this clonotype: A read error is possible here, since a much larger clone lies one base away. The chain carries TRBV11-2 and TRBJ2-1, with D tentatively TRBD2 (6 bases). The germline CDR1 and CDR2 sequences are SGHAT and FQNNGV. CDR3 size: 18 residues. Trimming left V 0 bases short and J 2 bases short, with 17 bases between. The CDR3 DNA follows: TGTGCCAGCAGCTTAGAGTTTAGCGGCACACCTACCTACAATGAGCAGTTCTTC. This translates into CASSLEFSGTPTYNEQFF.